Here is one TCR beta chain with its context. What it binds is not known. This sample was taken from a study of OX40 agonist ivuxolimab in advanced cancers. Regarding the study as a whole: Some of the lowest clonal expansion was seen in partial responders at 0.1-3.0 mg/kg.

Only in-frame clones appear in the TCRdb table, and some are missing; sequencing was by immunoSEQ multiplex PCR. The repertoire holds 35,000 to 40,000 clones, approximately 90% seen once, with roughly 12% in the top ten. There are 12 residues in the CDR3. The V and J genes are TRBV21-1 and TRBJ2-7; TRBD2, the table's D call, lacks a check against the DNA. TRBV21-1 is annotated as a pseudogene. The sequence was collected from an adult with an advanced solid tumor such as melanoma, head and neck, liver or kidney cancer. The starting material was CD4+ or CD8+ T cells sorted from blood, obtained in a trial of the OX40 agonist ivuxolimab. Here the CDR3 reads CASSKGRDEQYF. DNA of the CDR3: TGTGCCAGCAGCAAAGGTCGGGACGAGCAGTACTTC.